Following are 25 T cell receptor beta chains from one sample sequenced in a study of cytomegalovirus exposure and HLA in healthy donors. Primers included in the PCR were 60 Vbeta and 13 Jbeta primers. Using immunoSEQ multiplex PCR, the repertoire was profiled, and TCRdb retains in-frame clones only, with some absent. The sample gives 150,000 to 200,000 clones, roughly 85% of which show up once; about 2.3% is in the top ten. What was sequenced was PBMCs. These receptor sequences come from a woman between 50 and 59 years old in good health and CMV-seronegative.

This rearrangement joins TRBV7-6 to TRBJ2-2, with D possibly matching TRBD1 (6 bases). Germline CDR1 SGHVS, CDR2 FNYEAQ. V was trimmed by 5 bases and J by 7 bases, leaving 11 bases between them. This CDR3 contains 13 residues. The CDR3 DNA reads TGTGCCAGCAGCCCATCCAGGGGCGGGGAGCTGTTTTTT. Residues: CASSPSRGGELFF.

The chain couples TRBV25-1 to TRBJ1-2; D may be TRBD1 (5 bases). V was pared by 0 bases and J by 0 bases, with 14 bases between. CDR3 length: 17 residues. Germline V gives CDR1 MGHDK, CDR2 SYGVNS. This CDR3 is CASSEYKGDSANYGYTF. In DNA form, the CDR3 reads TGTGCCAGCAGTGAATATAAAGGTGACAGTGCTAACTATGGCTACACCTTC.

The V call is TRBV6-6, the J call TRBJ2-1, with TRBD2 as a possible D gene (5 bases). CDR3 length equals 13 residues. Trimming removed 2 bases from V and 6 bases from J, with 8 bases in between. Germline V gives CDR1 MNHNY, CDR2 SVGAGI (reference sequence). The CDR3 reads CASSYPEGNEQFF. The CDR3 region has the DNA TGTGCCAGCAGTTACCCTGAGGGCAATGAGCAGTTCTTC.

The J gene is TRBJ1-5, the V gene TRBV9, with a tentative D call TRBD1 (6 bases). Per germline, CDR1 SGDLS and CDR2 YYNGEE. With 0 bases removed from V and 2 bases from J, the gap between germline ends came to 9 bases. CDR3 length equals 15 residues. The CDR3 DNA follows: TGTGCCAGCAGCGTAGGTGCAGGGGGCAATCAGCCCCAGCATTTT. This codes for CASSVGAGGNQPQHF.

J is TRBJ2-7 and V is TRBV18; 16 bases match TRBD2. This CDR3 is 17 amino acids long. The J segment lost 3 bases and the V segment lost 3 bases, leaving 5 bases of the junction unmatched. CDR1 is KGHSH, CDR2 LQKENI, per germline. CDR3 DNA sequence: TGTGCCAGCTCACCTGGGACTAGCGGGAGGGGCGGCTACGAGCAGTACTTC. This encodes CASSPGTSGRGGYEQYF.

The chain has TRBV7-2 and TRBJ2-1, with D perhaps TRBD2 (6 bases). The V gene lost 2 bases and the J gene lost 2 bases, with 10 bases spanning the gap. Looked up from germline, CDR1 is SGHTA and CDR2 is FQGNSA. The CDR3 totals 15 residues. The CDR3 sequence: CASSLYPGAYNEQFF. The CDR3 DNA sequence: TGTGCCAGCAGCTTATACCCGGGAGCCTACAATGAGCAGTTCTTC.

The rearrangement uses TRBV10-3 and TRBJ1-3, with no clear D. V lost 11 bases and J lost 1, with 18 bases in between. Germline-derived CDR1 and CDR2 are ENHRY and SYGVKD. This CDR3 is built from 15 residues. CDR3 sequence (DNA): TGTGCCTCTTACGGCAGGTTGCTTTCTGGAAACACCATATATTTT. It is translated as CASYGRLLSGNTIYF.

The chain is built from TRBV9 and TRBJ1-1; tentatively, D is TRBD1 (5 bases). The CDR3 extends over 15 amino acids. CDR1 and CDR2 (germline): SGDLS, YYNGEE. V lost 4 bases and J 2 bases, leaving 15 bases between the germline ends. The CDR3 DNA is TGTGCCAGCAGCCCCCACGTGGGGCCTAACACTGAAGCTTTCTTT. As protein: CASSPHVGPNTEAFF.

J is TRBJ2-3 and V is TRBV18; 9 positions agree with TRBD2. The CDR3 is 14 amino acids. Trimming at V came to 4 bases and at J to 6 bases, leaving 5 bases not matched to a gene. Germline V CDR1 and CDR2: KGHSH, LQKENI. DNA for the CDR3: TGTGCCAGCTCACTCGGGACTAGCAAGGATACGCAGTATTTT. Its translation is CASSLGTSKDTQYF.

In the case of this clone: Other DNA sequences of this sample code for an identical CDR3. The chain is built from TRBV5-4 and TRBJ2-5, with D unclear. V lost 3 bases and J lost 2, with 2 bases in between. Germline V gives CDR1 SGHNT, CDR2 YYREEE (reference sequence). The CDR3 runs to 11 residues. In DNA, the CDR3 is TGTGCCAGCAGCTCTCAAGAGACCCAGTACTTC. This encodes CASSSQETQYF.

This clone appeared a single time. The CDR3 loop reads CASKRGGWETQYF. For the CDR3, the DNA is TGTGCCAGCAAGCGAGGGGGCTGGGAGACCCAGTACTTC. The chain links TRBV27 to TRBJ2-5; the match to TRBD1 covers 7 bases. This CDR3 contains 13 residues. The junction had 7 bases not matched to a gene; V was cut back by 7 bases and J by 5 bases. Germline-derived CDR1 and CDR2 are MNHEY and SMNVEV (reference sequence).

This chain uses TRBV5-1 with TRBJ2-2; D not resolved. The V end was cut by 0 bases, the J end by 4 bases, with 10 bases between. Germline-derived CDR1 and CDR2 are SGHRS and YFSETQ. The CDR3 extends over 15 amino acids. The CDR3, as DNA: TGCGCCAGCAGCTTGGCCACACCTAGCACCGGGGAGCTGTTTTTT. Its translation is CASSLATPSTGELFF.

The V gene is TRBV7-9, the J gene TRBJ1-1, with D possibly matching TRBD1 (6 bases). The germline V gene encodes CDR1 SEHNR and CDR2 FQNEAQ (reference sequence). V was trimmed by 3 bases and J by 8 bases, leaving 13 bases between them. The CDR3 has 13 amino acids. CDR3 loop: CASSLTRGGEAFF. The CDR3 region has the DNA TGTGCCAGCAGCTTGACTAGGGGGGGAGAAGCTTTCTTT.

This chain connects TRBV2 to TRBJ2-6, with D possibly TRBD2 on 5 matching bases. The ends were cut back, 6 bases at V and 1 base at J, with 7 bases in the middle. CDR1 is SNHLY, CDR2 FYNNEI, per germline. The CDR3 consists of 14 residues. The CDR3 sequence: CASRRESGANVLTF. CDR3 nucleotides: TGTGCCAGCAGGAGGGAATCTGGGGCCAACGTCCTGACTTTC.

This chain connects TRBV7-2 to TRBJ2-1, with D tentatively TRBD1 (5 bases). CDR1 and CDR2 from the germline V gene are SGHTA and FQGNSA. This CDR3 spans 11 amino acids. V gave up 11 bases and J gave up 5 bases, with 10 bases separating them. This chain's CDR3 is CASLGHNEQFF. In nucleotides, the CDR3 is TGTGCCTCCCTGGGGCACAATGAGCAGTTCTTC. Full variable domain (rest looked up from reference TRBV7-2 and TRBJ2-1): GAGVSQSPSNKVTEKGKDVELRCDPISGHTALYWYRQSLGQGLEFLIYFQGNSAPDKSGLPSDRFSAERTGGSVSTLTIQRTQQEDSAVYLCASLGHNEQFFGPGTRLTVL.

The CDR3 sequence is CASHDRGVGDGYTF. As DNA, the CDR3 is TGTGCCAGCCATGACAGGGGCGTTGGGGATGGCTACACCTTC. The genes are TRBV18 and TRBJ1-2, with TRBD1 matching 8 bases. V shed 8 bases and J 6 bases; nucleotides not matched to a gene: 11. Germline CDR1 KGHSH, CDR2 LQKENI. The CDR3 has 14 amino acids.

The rearrangement uses TRBV6-5 and TRBJ1-2; TRBD1 matches 8 bases. CDR1 is MNHEY, CDR2 SVGAGI, per germline. Trimming removed 4 bases from V and 1 base from J; junction bases left unmatched: 5. The CDR3 is 15 amino acids. The CDR3 protein is CASSSWTGINYGYTF. CDR3 DNA: TGTGCCAGCAGTTCGTGGACAGGGATTAACTATGGCTACACCTTC.

The chain carries TRBV27 and TRBJ2-1; 11 nucleotides align to TRBD2. J lost 9 bases, V lost 1 base, and 5 bases had no gene match. CDR3 length: 15 residues. Germline V lookup: CDR1 MNHEY, CDR2 SMNVEV (reference sequence). CDR3 protein: CASSLLSLAGGEQFF. In nucleotides, the CDR3 is TGTGCCAGCAGTTTATTGTCCCTAGCGGGAGGTGAGCAGTTCTTC.

This chain uses TRBV6-5 with TRBJ2-7; 7 positions agree with TRBD1. The CDR3 is 14 amino acids. The V and J ends lost 6 bases and 2 bases, in that order; junction bases with no gene match: 7. Germline CDR1 and CDR2: MNHEY and SVGAGI. CDR3 coding DNA: TGTGCCAGCAGGGCGGACAGGAAAACCTACGAGCAGTACTTC. Translation: CASRADRKTYEQYF.

The chain couples TRBV28 to TRBJ1-5; 10 bases match TRBD1. This CDR3 is 15 amino acids long. Per the germline V gene, CDR1 is MDHEN and CDR2 is SYDVKM. J gave up 4 bases and V 7 bases, and 7 bases lay outside the gene matches. CDR3: CASTPWGQGNQPQHF. DNA for the CDR3: TGTGCCAGCACTCCCTGGGGACAGGGGAATCAGCCCCAGCATTTT.

The chain is built from TRBV23-1 and TRBJ2-7; TRBD2 agrees at 9 bases. TRBV23-1 is assigned to the ORF class and has an uncertain function. V dropped 2 bases and J dropped 1; count of bases not matched to a gene: 15. CDR3 length: 19 residues. In DNA, the CDR3 is TGCGCCAGCAGTCAACCAGGCCTAGCGGGGAACGGGGATTCCTACGAGCAGTACTTC. Translated, it gives CASSQPGLAGNGDSYEQYF.

The chain joins TRBV30 to TRBJ1-1; D gene uncertain. The CDR3 is 14 residues long. From germline, CDR1 is GTSNPN and CDR2 SVGIG (reference sequence). V was cut by 6 bases and J by 0 bases, with 14 bases left in between. The chain's CDR3 is CACSTRVLNTEAFF. The CDR3 DNA is TGTGCCTGCTCCACGAGGGTTTTGAACACTGAAGCTTTCTTT.

The rearrangement links TRBV6-1 to TRBJ1-5; 7 bases align to TRBD1. CDR3 length equals 15 residues. Losses at the gene ends were 6 bases for V and 3 bases for J; bases not matched to a gene: 8. Germline V CDR1 and CDR2: MNHNS, SASEGT. DNA of the CDR3: TGTGCCAGCAGCTCGGGACAGCACACCAATCAGCCCCAGCATTTT. This sequence encodes CASSSGQHTNQPQHF.

The V and J genes are TRBV6-5 and TRBJ2-1, with D possibly being TRBD2 (6 bases). Trimming left V 8 bases short and J 0 bases short, with 8 bases between. The germline gives CDR1 MNHEY, CDR2 SVGAGI. This CDR3 contains 13 residues. CDR3 DNA sequence: TGTGCCAGCGGGGGGAGCTCCTACAATGAGCAGTTCTTC. Its protein product is CASGGSSYNEQFF.

The rearrangement uses TRBV6-1 and TRBJ1-2, with a tentative D call TRBD1 (5 bases). V lost 8 bases to trimming and J lost 7 bases, with 23 bases between them. Germline values: CDR1 MNHNS, CDR2 SASEGT. The CDR3 consists of 15 residues. The CDR3 DNA reads TGTGCCAGCGATGCATACCGTGGGGGGGGTTTTGGCTACACCTTC. Its translation: CASDAYRGGGFGYTF.